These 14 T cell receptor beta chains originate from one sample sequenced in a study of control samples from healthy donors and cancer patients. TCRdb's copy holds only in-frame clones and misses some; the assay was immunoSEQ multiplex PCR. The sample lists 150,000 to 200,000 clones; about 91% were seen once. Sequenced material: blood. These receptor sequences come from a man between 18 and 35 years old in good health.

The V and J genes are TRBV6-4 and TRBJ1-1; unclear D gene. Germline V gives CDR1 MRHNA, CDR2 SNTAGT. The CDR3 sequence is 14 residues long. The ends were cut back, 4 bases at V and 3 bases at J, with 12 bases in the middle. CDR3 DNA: TGTGCCAGCAGTGCCCTACATGGGGACACTGAAGCTTTCTTT. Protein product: CASSALHGDTEAFF.

The CDR3 sequence: CASSPSSSGELFF. CDR3 DNA sequence: TGTGCCAGCAGTCCTAGCAGCTCCGGGGAGCTGTTTTTT. The V gene is TRBV6-5, the J gene TRBJ2-2; a possible D gene is TRBD2 (5 bases). This CDR3 comprises 13 residues. V shed 5 bases and J shed 6 bases, with 10 bases lying between them. Germline CDR1 and CDR2: MNHEY and SVGAGI.

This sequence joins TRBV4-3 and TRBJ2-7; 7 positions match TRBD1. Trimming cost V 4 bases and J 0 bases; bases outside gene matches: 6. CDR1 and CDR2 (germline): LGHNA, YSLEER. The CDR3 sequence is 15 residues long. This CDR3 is CASSPRTGASYEQYF. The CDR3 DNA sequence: TGCGCCAGCAGCCCTCGGACAGGAGCCTCCTACGAGCAGTACTTC.

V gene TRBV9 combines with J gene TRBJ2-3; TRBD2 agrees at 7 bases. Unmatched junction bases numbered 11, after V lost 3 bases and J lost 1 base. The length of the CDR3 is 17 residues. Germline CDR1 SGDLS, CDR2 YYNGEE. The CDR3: CASSEGPFAGGTDTQYF. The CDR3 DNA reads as TGTGCCAGCAGCGAGGGCCCCTTTGCGGGAGGCACAGATACGCAGTATTTT.

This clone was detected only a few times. The CDR3 is CASSQDSGGTGELFF. The CDR3 bases are TGCGCCAGCAGCCAAGATAGTGGAGGAACCGGGGAGCTGTTTTTT. J is TRBJ2-2 and V is TRBV4-3, with D perhaps matching TRBD2 (5 bases). V was trimmed by 0 bases and J by 5 bases, leaving 10 bases between them. Per the germline V gene, CDR1 is LGHNA and CDR2 is YSLEER. The CDR3 length is 15 residues.

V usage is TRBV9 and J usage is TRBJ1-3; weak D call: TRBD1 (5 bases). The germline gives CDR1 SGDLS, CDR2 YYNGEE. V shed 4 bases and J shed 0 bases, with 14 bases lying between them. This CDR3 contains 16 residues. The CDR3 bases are TGTGCCAGCAGCCCCTCAGGGTGGATCTCTGGAAACACCATATATTTT. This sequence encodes CASSPSGWISGNTIYF. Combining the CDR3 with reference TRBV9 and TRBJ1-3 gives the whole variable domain DSGVTQTPKHLITATGQRVTLRCSPRSGDLSVYWYQQSLDQGLQFLIQYYNGEERAKGNILERFSAQQFPDLHSELNLSSLELGDSALYFCASSPSGWISGNTIYFGEGSWLTVV.

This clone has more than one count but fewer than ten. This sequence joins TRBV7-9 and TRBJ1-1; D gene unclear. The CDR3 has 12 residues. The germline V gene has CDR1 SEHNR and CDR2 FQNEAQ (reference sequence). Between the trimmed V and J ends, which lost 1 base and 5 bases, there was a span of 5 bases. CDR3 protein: CASSLGPTEAFF. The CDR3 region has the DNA TGTGCCAGCAGCTTAGGGCCGACTGAAGCTTTCTTT.

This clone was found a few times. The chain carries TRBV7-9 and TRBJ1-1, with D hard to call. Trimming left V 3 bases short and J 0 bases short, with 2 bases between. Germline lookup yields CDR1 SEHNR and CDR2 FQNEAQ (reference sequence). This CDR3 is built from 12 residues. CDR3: CASSFMNTEAFF. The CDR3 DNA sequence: TGTGCCAGCAGCTTTATGAACACTGAAGCTTTCTTT.

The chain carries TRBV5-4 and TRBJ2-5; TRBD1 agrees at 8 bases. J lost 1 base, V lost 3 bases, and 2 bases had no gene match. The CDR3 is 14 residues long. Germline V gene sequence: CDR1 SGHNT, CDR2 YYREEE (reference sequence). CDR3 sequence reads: CASSSGQGQETQYF. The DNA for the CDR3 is TGTGCCAGCAGCTCTGGACAGGGCCAAGAGACCCAGTACTTC.

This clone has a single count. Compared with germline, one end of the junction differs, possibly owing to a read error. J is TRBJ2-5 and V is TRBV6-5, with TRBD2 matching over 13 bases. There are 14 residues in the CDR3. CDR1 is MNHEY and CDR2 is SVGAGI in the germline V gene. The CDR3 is CASNLRTSGGTPNF. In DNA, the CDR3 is TGTGCCAGCAACCTAAGGACTAGCGGGGGTACCCCAAACTTC.

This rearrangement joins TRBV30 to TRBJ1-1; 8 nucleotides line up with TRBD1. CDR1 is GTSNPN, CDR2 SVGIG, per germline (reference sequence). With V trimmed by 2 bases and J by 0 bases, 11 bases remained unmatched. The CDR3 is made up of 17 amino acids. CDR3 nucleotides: TGTGCCTGGAGTTTGGACAGGGTCGGTCGGGTGAACACTGAAGCTTTCTTT. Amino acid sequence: CAWSLDRVGRVNTEAFF.

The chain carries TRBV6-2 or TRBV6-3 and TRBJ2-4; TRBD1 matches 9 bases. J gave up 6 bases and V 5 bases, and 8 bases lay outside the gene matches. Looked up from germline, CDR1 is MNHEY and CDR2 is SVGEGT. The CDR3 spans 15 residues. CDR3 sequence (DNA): TGTGCCAGCAGTCAACAGGGGGCGCTGGGAAACATTCAGTACTTC. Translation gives CASSQQGALGNIQYF.

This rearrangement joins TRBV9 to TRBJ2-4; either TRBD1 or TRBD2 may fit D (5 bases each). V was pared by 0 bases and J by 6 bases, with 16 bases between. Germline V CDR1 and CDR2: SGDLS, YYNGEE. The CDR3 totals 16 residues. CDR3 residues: CASSVGPGPKGNIQYF. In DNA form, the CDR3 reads TGTGCCAGCAGCGTAGGACCGGGGCCAAAGGGAAACATTCAGTACTTC.

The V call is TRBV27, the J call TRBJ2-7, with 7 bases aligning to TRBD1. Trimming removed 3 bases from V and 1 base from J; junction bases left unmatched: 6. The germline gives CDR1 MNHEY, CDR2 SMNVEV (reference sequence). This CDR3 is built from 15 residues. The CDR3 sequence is CASSLIGTVSYEQYF. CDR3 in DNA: TGTGCCAGCAGTTTGATAGGGACAGTGTCCTACGAGCAGTACTTC.